These 30 T cell receptor beta chains were sequenced from one sample in a study of molecular identifiers for immune sequencing clone quantification. TCRdb fed the PCR reads into MiXCR, producing one record per CDR3 protein. The sample includes under 600,000 distinct CDR3 sequences, around 23% of them seen just once. The sample comprised naive CD8+ T cells from blood, with Jurkat cell RNA spiked in. Subset of the sample: FACS-sorted CD8+CD4-CCR7+CD45RA+ naive T cells. The receptors were gathered from a human donor in good health. Some libraries in this study had Jurkat cell RNA spiked in.

This clonotype was counted at least ten times. This chain links TRBV2 with TRBJ2-6; maybe TRBD2 (5 bases). This CDR3 comprises 14 residues. V lost 7 bases and J lost 0, with 7 bases in between. CDR1 and CDR2 (germline): SNHLY, FYNNEI. This CDR3 is CASTGNSGANVLTF. Here the CDR3 DNA reads TGTGCCAGCACGGGGAACTCTGGGGCCAACGTCCTGACTTTC.

The V call is TRBV3-1, the J call TRBJ2-1; D remains ambiguous. The germline V gene has CDR1 LGHDT and CDR2 YNNKEL (reference sequence). The CDR3 runs to 13 residues. V was cut by 1 base and J by 6 bases, with 7 bases left in between. The CDR3 nucleotides are TGTGCCAGCAGCCAAGTCGGAAGCAATGAGCAGTTCTTC. Translation: CASSQVGSNEQFF.

This clonotype has a handful of counts. The rearrangement uses TRBV9 and TRBJ1-4; 8 nucleotides agree with TRBD1. Losses at the gene ends were 1 base for V and 6 bases for J; bases not matched to a gene: 8. This CDR3 region has 16 residues. Germline V gene lookup returns CDR1 SGDLS and CDR2 YYNGEE. The CDR3 bases are TGTGCCAGCAGCGTAAGCCAGGGGGCAATTGATGAAAAACTGTTTTTT. Its protein product is CASSVSQGAIDEKLFF.

The genes are TRBV19 and TRBJ1-5; D is uncertain. Trimming cost V 3 bases and J 0 bases, with 9 bases left between them. Germline-derived CDR1 and CDR2 are LNHDA and SQIVND (reference sequence). This CDR3 is built from 15 residues. This chain's CDR3 is CASSIATLSNQPQHF. CDR3 sequence (DNA): TGTGCCAGTAGTATCGCGACTCTTAGCAATCAGCCCCAGCATTTT.

The sample holds many counts of this clonotype. The chain carries TRBV6-1 and TRBJ2-7, with D maybe TRBD1 (6 bases). Germline V gives CDR1 MNHNS, CDR2 SASEGT. The CDR3 loop spans 13 amino acids. V shed 6 bases and J shed 2 bases, with 11 bases lying between them. The CDR3 nucleotides are TGTGCCAGCAGAGACGCAGGGGCCTACGAGCAGTACTTC. Encoded protein: CASRDAGAYEQYF.

This clonotype was seen repeatedly, ten times or more. This chain joins TRBV29-1 and TRBJ2-2, with 7 bases that match TRBD1. V was pared by 6 bases and J by 5 bases, with 3 bases of the junction left unmatched. The CDR3 is 12 residues long. Germline V gene data show CDR1 as SQVTM and CDR2 as ANQGSEA. In DNA, the CDR3 is TGCAGCGTAATACAGGGGACCGGGGAGCTGTTTTTT. This codes for CSVIQGTGELFF.

This clonotype has at least ten counts. This rearrangement joins TRBV5-1 to TRBJ2-1; 9 positions match TRBD1. Germline CDR1 and CDR2: SGHRS and YFSETQ. V lost 4 bases and J lost 7; bases outside the gene matches: 12. The CDR3 has 16 residues. The DNA of the CDR3 is TGCGCCAGCAGCCCGAGGGGACAGGGCCCTGGGAATGAGCAGTTCTTC. As protein: CASSPRGQGPGNEQFF.

The CDR3 DNA follows: TGTGCCGTACGGGAGGGGGTAATTCCTGAAGCTTTCTTT. Protein product: CAVREGVIPEAFF. This chain joins TRBV6-2 or TRBV6-3 and TRBJ1-1, with D tentatively TRBD1 (6 bases). This CDR3 is built from 13 residues. The germline V and J ends were trimmed by 11 bases and 6 bases, with 19 bases remaining between them. Per the germline V gene, CDR1 is MNHEY and CDR2 is SVGEGT.

In its sample, this clonotype was seen many times. This rearrangement joins TRBV12-3 or TRBV12-4 to TRBJ2-7; D remains unclear. V was pared by 5 bases and J by 4 bases, with 12 bases between. The CDR3 totals 13 residues. The CDR3 DNA reads TGTGCCAGCAGTCCAAATATGGGGTACGAGCAGTACTTC. Translation: CASSPNMGYEQYF.

In this sample, this clonotype turned up a few times. This rearrangement joins TRBV7-6 to TRBJ2-1; TRBD2 aligns across 9 bases. Germline CDR1 is SGHVS and CDR2 is FNYEAQ. Losses at the gene ends were 5 bases for V and 9 bases for J; bases not matched to a gene: 11. This CDR3 is 15 amino acids long. The CDR3 is CASSPSAGGRGEQFF. Here the CDR3 DNA reads TGTGCCAGCAGCCCTTCAGCGGGAGGCCGGGGTGAGCAGTTCTTC.

This clonotype was observed a few times. CDR3 sequence: CASSLKTSRGDEQFF. The CDR3 DNA follows: TGTGCCAGCAGCTTAAAAACTAGCAGAGGAGATGAGCAGTTCTTC. This chain connects TRBV7-2 to TRBJ2-1, with D possibly matching TRBD2 (6 bases). Germline V gene sequence: CDR1 SGHTA, CDR2 FQGNSA. The CDR3 runs 15 residues. The V and J ends lost 2 bases and 8 bases respectively, with 16 bases between them.

This clonotype was observed a handful of times. For the CDR3, the DNA is TGTGCCAGCAGTTCAGAGGCCAAGGACGAGCAGTACTTC. Protein sequence: CASSSEAKDEQYF. The genes are TRBV28 and TRBJ2-7; no reliable D call. The CDR3 runs to 13 residues. The V end was cut by 4 bases, the J end by 5 bases, with 12 bases between. Germline values: CDR1 MDHEN, CDR2 SYDVKM.

DNA of the CDR3: TGTGCCTGGAAGGGGACAGCCTATGGCTACACCTTC. Amino acid sequence: CAWKGTAYGYTF. The gene calls are TRBV30 and TRBJ1-2; TRBD1 matches at 7 bases. This CDR3 has 12 residues. V was pared by 4 bases and J by 4 bases, with 3 bases of the junction left unmatched. Germline CDR1 GTSNPN, CDR2 SVGIG (reference sequence).

This clonotype occurred many times. V and J are TRBV29-1 and TRBJ2-5, with TRBD1 as a possible D gene (5 bases). There are 11 residues in the CDR3. Trimming left V 2 bases short and J 5 bases short, with 6 bases between. Looked up from germline, CDR1 is SQVTM and CDR2 is ANQGSEA. The chain's CDR3 is CSVEQGETQYF. The CDR3 DNA reads as TGCAGCGTTGAACAGGGCGAGACCCAGTACTTC. Filled out from reference TRBV29-1 and TRBJ2-5, the complete variable domain reads SAVISQKPSRDICQRGTSLTIQCQVDSQVTMMFWYRQQPGQSLTLIATANQGSEATYESGFVIDKFPISRPNLTFSTLTVSNMSPEDSSIYLCSVEQGETQYFGPGTRLLVL.

A word on this clonotype: Germline is not matched at one junction end, which may reflect a read error. The chain employs TRBV19 and TRBJ2-1; 7 bases fit TRBD1. The CDR3 runs 11 residues. The V gene's germline CDR1 is LNHDA and CDR2 SQIVND (reference sequence). Written as DNA, the CDR3 is TGTACCAGTAGACAGGGTCCTGAGCAGTTCTTC. As protein: CTSRQGPEQFF.

The genes are TRBV4-1 and TRBJ2-7; TRBD2 is a possible D gene (6 bases). The V end was cut by 1 base, the J end by 5 bases, with 9 bases between. From germline, CDR1 is MGHRA and CDR2 YSYEKL. The length of the CDR3 is 13 residues. CDR3 sequence (DNA): TGCGCCAGCAGCCAAGGGGCGGGGAACGAGCAGTACTTC. Translation gives CASSQGAGNEQYF.

This sequence joins TRBV20-1 and TRBJ2-2, with 12 nucleotides matching TRBD2. V trimming: 1 base; J trimming: 7 bases; junction bases outside the gene matches: 10. The CDR3 sequence is 17 residues long. CDR1 is DFQATT, CDR2 SNEGSKA, per germline (reference sequence). In nucleotides, the CDR3 is TGCAGTGCTAGAGCAATCGGACTAGCGGGAAGGGGCGGGGAGCTGTTTTTT. This gives the protein CSARAIGLAGRGGELFF.

This clonotype appeared a few times. The chain joins TRBV20-1 to TRBJ2-7; perhaps TRBD2 as D (6 bases). CDR1 is DFQATT and CDR2 is SNEGSKA in the germline V gene (reference sequence). Trimming removed 6 bases from V and 3 bases from J, with 18 bases in between. This CDR3 comprises 14 residues. The CDR3 sequence is CSAPLSGVNYEQYF. In DNA form, the CDR3 reads TGCAGTGCACCGTTATCGGGAGTGAACTACGAGCAGTACTTC.

At least ten counts were recorded for this clonotype. This chain links TRBV6-5 with TRBJ1-5, with D uncertain. CDR3 length equals 15 residues. Germline CDR1 MNHEY, CDR2 SVGAGI. Trimming shortened V by 6 bases and J by 4 bases, and 16 bases separated the two germline ends. CDR3 loop: CASRIGPDFNQPQHF. CDR3 nucleotide sequence: TGTGCCAGCAGAATCGGACCGGATTTTAATCAGCCCCAGCATTTT.

A few counts support this clonotype. This rearrangement joins TRBV2 to TRBJ1-1, with 7 bases aligning to TRBD1. This CDR3 spans 15 amino acids. Germline CDR1 and CDR2: SNHLY and FYNNEI. The V gene end was trimmed by 1 base and the J gene end by 4 bases; junction bases not matched to a gene: 6. This chain's CDR3 is CASSEVPGGGTEAFF. The CDR3 region has the DNA TGTGCCAGCAGTGAAGTCCCAGGGGGTGGCACTGAAGCTTTCTTT. Full variable domain (remainder filled in from reference TRBV2 and TRBJ1-1): EPEVTQTPSHQVTQMGQEVILRCVPISNHLYFYWYRQILGQKVEFLVSFYNNEISEKSEIFDDQFSVERPDGSNFTLKIRSTKLEDSAMYFCASSEVPGGGTEAFFGQGTRLTVV.

Points on this clonotype: Just one base apart from a much larger clone, this may be a read error. The chain combines TRBV7-9 with TRBJ2-7, with D possibly matching TRBD2 (7 bases). Germline V CDR1 and CDR2: SEHNR, FQNEAQ (reference sequence). The CDR3 is 16 amino acids. The V and J ends lost 5 bases and 7 bases respectively, with 24 bases between them. As DNA, the CDR3 is TGTGCCAGCAGCCCTGCTTGGGACACCGGGGGGAGAGAGCAGTACTTC. As protein: CASSPAWDTGGREQYF.

The genes are TRBV7-9 and TRBJ1-5; maybe TRBD1 (6 bases). The CDR3 has 16 residues. CDR1 and CDR2 from the germline V gene are SEHNR and FQNEAQ (reference sequence). The V end was cut by 4 bases, the J end by 1 base, with 14 bases between. The CDR3 coding sequence is TGTGCCAGCAGCTCCTATTTCGGACAGAGCAATCAGCCCCAGCATTTT. It yields the protein CASSSYFGQSNQPQHF. Full variable domain (remainder filled in from reference TRBV7-9 and TRBJ1-5): DTGVSQNPRHKITKRGQNVTFRCDPISEHNRLYWYRQTLGQGPEFLTYFQNEAQLEKSRLLSDRFSAERPKGSFSTLEIQRTEQGDSAMYLCASSSYFGQSNQPQHFGDGTRLSIL.

The chain recombines TRBV7-8 with TRBJ1-2; 7 bases are a match to TRBD1. The CDR3 has 16 amino acids. The J segment lost 4 bases and the V segment lost 2 bases, leaving 10 bases of the junction unmatched. Germline values: CDR1 SGHVS, CDR2 FQNEAQ. The CDR3 DNA follows: TGTGCCAGCAGCTTATTTGTGCAGGGACAGAGCTATGGCTACACCTTC. Translation: CASSLFVQGQSYGYTF. The variable domain in full, with the rest retrieved from reference TRBV7-8 and TRBJ1-2, is GAGVSQSPRYKVAKRGQDVALRCDPISGHVSLFWYQQALGQGPEFLTYFQNEAQLDKSGLPSDRFFAERPEGSVSTLKIQRTQQEDSAVYLCASSLFVQGQSYGYTFGSGTRLTVV.

This clonotype was picked up many times. V usage is TRBV28 and J usage is TRBJ2-7, with 9 bases identical to TRBD1. Germline V gene lookup returns CDR1 MDHEN and CDR2 SYDVKM. Germline trimming cut 1 base from V and 7 bases from J; bases unmatched to any gene: 5. This CDR3 has 14 residues. CDR3 residues: CASSLLDRGLEQYF. The CDR3 region has the DNA TGTGCCAGCAGTTTATTGGACAGGGGACTAGAGCAGTACTTC.

This clonotype was counted many times. The V gene is TRBV6-2 or TRBV6-3, the J gene TRBJ2-5; D not certain. Germline-derived CDR1 and CDR2 are MNHEY and SVGEGT. V was pared by 6 bases and J by 5 bases, with 13 bases between. This CDR3 has 13 residues. The CDR3, as DNA: TGTGCCAGCAGCCCCGGGCCCCGGGAGACCCAGTACTTC. Its protein product is CASSPGPRETQYF.

A remark on this clonotype: It may be a read error: a sequence one base away is much more abundant. The chain employs TRBV20-1 and TRBJ2-1; D assignment may be TRBD1 or TRBD2 (5 bases each). The CDR3 runs to 15 residues. Germline V gene lookup returns CDR1 DFQATT and CDR2 SNEGSKA (reference sequence). The CDR3 loop is CSANIWDQSWNEQLF. In nucleotides, the CDR3 is TGCAGTGCCAATATATGGGACCAGTCGTGGAATGAGCAGCTCTTC.

This clonotype was counted a single time. The rearrangement joins TRBV27 to TRBJ1-5, with 8 bases fitting TRBD1. Germline V gives CDR1 MNHEY, CDR2 SMNVEV (reference sequence). The CDR3 has 16 residues. V shed 5 bases and J 3 bases; nucleotides not matched to a gene: 9. CDR3 sequence (DNA): TGTGCCAGCAGTCCCTTCGGACAGGGCCCCAATCAGCCCCAGCATTTT. It translates to CASSPFGQGPNQPQHF.

This chain connects TRBV7-8 to TRBJ2-3; maybe TRBD1 (5 bases). There are 15 residues in the CDR3. From germline, CDR1 is SGHVS and CDR2 FQNEAQ. Trimming shortened V by 3 bases and J by 5 bases, and 15 bases separated the two germline ends. The CDR3 is CASSFQGQYIDTQYF. The CDR3 bases are TGTGCCAGCAGCTTCCAGGGTCAGTATATAGATACGCAGTATTTT.

This chain uses TRBV19 with TRBJ2-1, with 7 nucleotides matching TRBD2. CDR1 and CDR2 from the germline V gene are LNHDA and SQIVND (reference sequence). V trimming: 6 bases; J trimming: 2 bases; junction bases outside the gene matches: 7. This CDR3 comprises 15 residues. In nucleotides, the CDR3 is TGTGCCAGTAGAGTATCAAGCGGGACCTACAATGAGCAGTTCTTC. Its translation: CASRVSSGTYNEQFF. The full variable domain, with the rest looked up from reference TRBV19 and TRBJ2-1, is DGGITQSPKYLFRKEGQNVTLSCEQNLNHDAMYWYRQDPGQGLRLIYYSQIVNDFQKGDIAEGYSVSREKKESFPLTVTSAQKNPTAFYLCASRVSSGTYNEQFFGPGTRLTVL.

A few counts support this clonotype. The J gene is TRBJ2-2, the V gene TRBV6-5; maybe TRBD1 (5 bases). From germline, CDR1 is MNHEY and CDR2 SVGAGI. This CDR3 comprises 14 residues. V lost 7 bases and J 3 bases, leaving 12 bases between the germline ends. CDR3 region: CASTPDIDTGELFF. CDR3 nucleotide sequence: TGTGCCAGCACCCCGGACATAGACACCGGGGAGCTGTTTTTT.